One and the same sample provided the 13 T cell receptor beta chains below, sequenced in a study of T-cell reconstitution after alpha-beta-depleted transplantation in children. Library preparation (for TCRbeta) was performed with unique molecular identifiers. TCRdb redid the calling of the PCR reads with MiXCR, one entry per CDR3 protein. The data show around 450,000 distinct CDR3 sequences, around 16% seen once. The sequences come from PBMCs, mostly from graft donor cells, collected 360 days after TCRalphabeta/CD19-depleted stem cell transplant. These receptors all stem from a boy under two years old who had a stem cell transplant for Wiskott-Aldrich syndrome, so the T cells may come from the graft donor.

The chain links TRBV10-3 to TRBJ2-7; D may be TRBD1 (6 bases). This CDR3 is 15 amino acids long. The germline V and J ends were trimmed by 6 bases and 2 bases, with 17 bases remaining between them. The germline V gene encodes CDR1 ENHRY and CDR2 SYGVKD. This CDR3 is CAISGMDSTTYEQYF. The CDR3 DNA reads as TGTGCCATCAGCGGTATGGACAGCACTACCTACGAGCAGTACTTC.

A few counts support this clonotype. This chain links TRBV7-9 with TRBJ2-7; possibly TRBD2 for D (5 bases). V was cut by 3 bases and J by 12 bases, with 15 bases left in between. The germline gives CDR1 SEHNR, CDR2 FQNEAQ (reference sequence). The CDR3 sequence is 12 residues long. The CDR3 reads CASSFNGGGGYF. CDR3 nucleotides: TGTGCCAGCAGCTTTAACGGAGGAGGAGGGTACTTC.

This clonotype has more than one count but fewer than ten. The chain has TRBV11-2 and TRBJ2-4; D remains unclear. The V end was cut by 8 bases, the J end by 4 bases, with 3 bases between. From germline, CDR1 is SGHAT and CDR2 FQNNGV. The CDR3 runs to 10 residues. CDR3 bases: TGTGCCAGCGGAAAAAACATTCAGTACTTC. Protein: CASGKNIQYF.

This clonotype was seen only a few times. J is TRBJ2-7 and V is TRBV10-3; no clear D. Germline V gives CDR1 ENHRY, CDR2 SYGVKD. CDR3 length: 14 amino acids. Between the trimmed V and J ends, which lost 1 base and 0 bases, there was a span of 7 bases. The DNA for the CDR3 is TGTGCCATCAGTGAGTTCTACAGCTCCTACGAGCAGTACTTC. Translating gives CAISEFYSSYEQYF.

J is TRBJ1-5 and V is TRBV18; TRBD1 might be the D (5 bases). Deletions cut 6 bases from V and 4 bases from J, with 13 bases between. Germline V gives CDR1 KGHSH, CDR2 LQKENI. The CDR3 loop spans 14 amino acids. The CDR3 DNA follows: TGTGCCAGCTCCTCAGGCGCAGGGAATCAGCCCCAGCATTTT. The encoded protein is CASSSGAGNQPQHF. Full variable domain (rest looked up from reference TRBV18 and TRBJ1-5): NAGVMQNPRHLVRRRGQEARLRCSPMKGHSHVYWYRQLPEEGLKFMVYLQKENIIDESGMPKERFSAEFPKEGPSILRIQQVVRGDSAAYFCASSSGAGNQPQHFGDGTRLSIL.

The table lists this clonotype with a few counts. The rearrangement links TRBV5-1 to TRBJ2-1, with D perhaps TRBD1 or TRBD2 (5 bases each). Trimming took 4 bases from V and 5 from J, leaving 10 bases between them. The CDR3 extends over 13 amino acids. CDR1 SGHRS and CDR2 YFSETQ come from the germline V gene. CDR3 sequence (DNA): TGCGCCAGCAGCCCGGGACCCGACAATGAGCAGTTCTTC. This gives the protein CASSPGPDNEQFF. Using reference TRBV5-1 and TRBJ2-1 for the parts outside the CDR3, the full variable domain is KAGVTQTPRYLIKTRGQQVTLSCSPISGHRSVSWYQQTPGQGLQFLFEYFSETQRNKGNFPGRFSGRQFSNSRSEMNVSTLELGDSALYLCASSPGPDNEQFFGPGTRLTVL.

Many counts were recorded for this clonotype. V gene TRBV4-1 combines with J gene TRBJ2-7; no clear D. Per the germline V gene, CDR1 is MGHRA and CDR2 is YSYEKL. Trimming removed 4 bases from V and 5 bases from J, with 12 bases in between. CDR3 length: 13 amino acids. The CDR3, as DNA: TGCGCCAGCAGCCCGAGGTGGTCCAACGAGCAGTACTTC. This encodes CASSPRWSNEQYF.

The sample holds a few counts of this clonotype. The V call is TRBV2, the J call TRBJ2-3, with D maybe TRBD2 (5 bases). CDR1 and CDR2 (germline): SNHLY, FYNNEI. The germline V and J ends were trimmed by 6 bases and 3 bases, with 16 bases remaining between them. This CDR3 region has 15 residues. The CDR3 DNA is TGTGCCAGCAGGAGTAAGATGCGAGGGACAGATACGCAGTATTTT. Translated, it gives CASRSKMRGTDTQYF.

This clonotype was observed a few times. The genes are TRBV10-3 and TRBJ1-1; D gene unclear. Germline V gene lookup returns CDR1 ENHRY and CDR2 SYGVKD. V lost 0 bases and J lost 5, with 4 bases in between. The CDR3 runs 12 residues. CDR3 in amino acids: CAISESSTEAFF. DNA for the CDR3: TGTGCCATCAGTGAGTCAAGTACTGAAGCTTTCTTT.

This chain joins TRBV5-1 and TRBJ2-1; 9 nucleotides agree with TRBD2. The germline V gene encodes CDR1 SGHRS and CDR2 YFSETQ. This CDR3 contains 15 residues. V lost 0 bases, J lost 6 bases, and 4 bases stayed unmatched. The CDR3 DNA sequence: TGCGCCAGCAGCTTGGTATCTAGCGGGGTCAATGAGCAGTTCTTC. It specifies CASSLVSSGVNEQFF.

The genes are TRBV20-1 and TRBJ2-3, with a weak D call TRBD1 (5 bases). The ends were cut back, 4 bases at V and 1 base at J, with 9 bases in the middle. The CDR3 has 13 amino acids. Germline V lookup: CDR1 DFQATT, CDR2 SNEGSKA (reference sequence). This CDR3 reads CSAKQQGTDTQYF. CDR3 sequence (DNA): TGCAGTGCTAAACAACAGGGCACAGATACGCAGTATTTT.

A few counts support this clonotype. The genes are TRBV10-3 and TRBJ2-7, with 7 bases identical to TRBD1. The CDR3 is made up of 16 amino acids. V shed 3 bases and J 0 bases; nucleotides not matched to a gene: 8. Germline loops: CDR1 ENHRY, CDR2 SYGVKD. The CDR3 DNA reads as TGTGCCATCAGTGACCCCGGGACAGCCAGCTCCTACGAGCAGTACTTC. Its translation: CAISDPGTASSYEQYF.

The rearrangement links TRBV6-1 to TRBJ2-7; 15 nucleotides match TRBD2. There are 16 residues in the CDR3. The V segment lost 7 bases and the J segment 3 bases; nucleotides outside the gene matches: 7. Germline CDR1 reads MNHNS; CDR2 reads SASEGT. The CDR3 DNA follows: TGTGCCAGCAAGGGACTAGCGGGGGGCCTAGACTACGAGCAGTACTTC. Encoded protein: CASKGLAGGLDYEQYF.